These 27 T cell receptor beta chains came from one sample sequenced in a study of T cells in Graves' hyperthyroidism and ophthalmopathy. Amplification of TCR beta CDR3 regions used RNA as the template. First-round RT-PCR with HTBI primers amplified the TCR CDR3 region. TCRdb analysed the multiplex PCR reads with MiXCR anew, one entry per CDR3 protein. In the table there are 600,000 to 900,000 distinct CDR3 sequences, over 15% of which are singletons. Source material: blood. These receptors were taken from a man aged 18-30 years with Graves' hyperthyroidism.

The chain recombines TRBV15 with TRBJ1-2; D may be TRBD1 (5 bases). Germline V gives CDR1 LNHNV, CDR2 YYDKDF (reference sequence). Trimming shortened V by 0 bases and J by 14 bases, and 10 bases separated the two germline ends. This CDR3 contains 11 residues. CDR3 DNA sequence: TGTGCCACCAGCAGAGAGGGGCCTGCTACCTTC. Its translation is CATSREGPATF.

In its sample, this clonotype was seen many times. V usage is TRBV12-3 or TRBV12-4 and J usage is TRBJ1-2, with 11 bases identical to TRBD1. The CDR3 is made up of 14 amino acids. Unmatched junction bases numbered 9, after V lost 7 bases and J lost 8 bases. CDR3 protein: CASNLGQGAGGYTF. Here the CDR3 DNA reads TGTGCCAGCAACCTAGGACAGGGGGCTGGAGGCTACACCTTC.

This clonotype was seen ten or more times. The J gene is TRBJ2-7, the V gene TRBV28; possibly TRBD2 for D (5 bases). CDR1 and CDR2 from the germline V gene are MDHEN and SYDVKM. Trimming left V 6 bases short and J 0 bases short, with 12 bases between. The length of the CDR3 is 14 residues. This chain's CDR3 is CASSLAVDSYEQYF. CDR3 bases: TGTGCCAGCAGCCTAGCTGTAGACTCCTACGAGCAGTACTTC.

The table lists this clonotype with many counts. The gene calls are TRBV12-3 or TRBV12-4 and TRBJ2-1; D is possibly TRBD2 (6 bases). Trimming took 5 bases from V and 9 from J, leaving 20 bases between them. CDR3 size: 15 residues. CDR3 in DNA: TGTGCCAGCAGTCTACGGGACTCGGCTGGGGGTGAGCAGTTCTTC. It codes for CASSLRDSAGGEQFF.

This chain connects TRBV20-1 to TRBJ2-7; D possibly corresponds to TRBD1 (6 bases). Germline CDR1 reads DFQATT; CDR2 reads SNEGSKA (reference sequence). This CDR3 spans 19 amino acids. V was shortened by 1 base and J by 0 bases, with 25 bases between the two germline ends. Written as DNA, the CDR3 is TGCAGTGCTAGAGGGATGACAGGCCGACTTATCCGAAACTCCTACGAGCAGTACTTC. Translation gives CSARGMTGRLIRNSYEQYF.

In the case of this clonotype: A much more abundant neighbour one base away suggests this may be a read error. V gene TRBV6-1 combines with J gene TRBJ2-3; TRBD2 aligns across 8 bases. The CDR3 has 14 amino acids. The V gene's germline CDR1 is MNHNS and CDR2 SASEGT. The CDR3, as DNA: TGTGCCAGCAGCCGCGGACTAGCCGCCGGTACGCGGTATTTT. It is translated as CASSRGLAAGTRYF.

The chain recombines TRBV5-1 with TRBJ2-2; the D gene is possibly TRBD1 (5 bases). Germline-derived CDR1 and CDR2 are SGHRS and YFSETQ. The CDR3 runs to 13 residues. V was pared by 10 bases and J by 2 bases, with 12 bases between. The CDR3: CAAGAGNTGELFF. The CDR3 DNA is TGCGCCGCTGGGGCTGGTAACACCGGGGAGCTGTTTTTT.

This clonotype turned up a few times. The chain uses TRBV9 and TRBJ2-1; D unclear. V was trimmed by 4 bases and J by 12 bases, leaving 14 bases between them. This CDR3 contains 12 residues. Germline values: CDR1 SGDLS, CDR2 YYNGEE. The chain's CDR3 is CASSPDPRRQFF. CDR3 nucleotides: TGTGCCAGCAGCCCGGACCCGCGACGGCAGTTCTTC.

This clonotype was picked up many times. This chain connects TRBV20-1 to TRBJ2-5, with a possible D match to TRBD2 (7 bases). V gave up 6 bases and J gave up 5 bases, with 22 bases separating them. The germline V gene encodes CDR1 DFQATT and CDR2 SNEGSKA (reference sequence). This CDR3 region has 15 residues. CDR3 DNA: TGCAGTGCCCGGAAGGGAGCGGAGGGGGGGGAGACCCAGTACTTC. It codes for CSARKGAEGGETQYF.

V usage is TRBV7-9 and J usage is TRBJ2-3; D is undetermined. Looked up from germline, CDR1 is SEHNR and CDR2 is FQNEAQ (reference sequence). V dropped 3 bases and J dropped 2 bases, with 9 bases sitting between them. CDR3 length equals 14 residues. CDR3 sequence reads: CASSFDPPTDTQYF. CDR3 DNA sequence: TGTGCCAGCAGCTTCGACCCTCCCACAGATACGCAGTATTTT.

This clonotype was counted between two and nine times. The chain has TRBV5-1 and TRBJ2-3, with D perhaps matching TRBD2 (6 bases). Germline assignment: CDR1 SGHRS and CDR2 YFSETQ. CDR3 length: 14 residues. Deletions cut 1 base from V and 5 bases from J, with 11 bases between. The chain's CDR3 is CASSLSWGGDTQYF. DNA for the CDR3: TGCGCCAGCAGCTTGTCCTGGGGAGGAGATACGCAGTATTTT.

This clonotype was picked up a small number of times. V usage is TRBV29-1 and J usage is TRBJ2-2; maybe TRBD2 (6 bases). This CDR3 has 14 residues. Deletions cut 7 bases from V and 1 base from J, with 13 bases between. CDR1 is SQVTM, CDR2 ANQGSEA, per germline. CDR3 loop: CSALGLVNTGELFF. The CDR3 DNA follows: TGCAGCGCATTGGGACTCGTGAACACCGGGGAGCTGTTTTTT.

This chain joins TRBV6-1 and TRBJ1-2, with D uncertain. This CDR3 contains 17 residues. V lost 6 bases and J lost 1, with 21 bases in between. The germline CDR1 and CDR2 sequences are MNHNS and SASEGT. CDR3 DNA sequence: TGTGCCAGCAGCCCCTCCCCTACATACTACCTTAACTATGGCTACACCTTC. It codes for CASSPSPTYYLNYGYTF.

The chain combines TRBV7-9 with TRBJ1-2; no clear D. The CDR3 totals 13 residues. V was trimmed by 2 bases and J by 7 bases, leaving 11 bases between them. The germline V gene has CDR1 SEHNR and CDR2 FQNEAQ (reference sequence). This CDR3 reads CASSLRAVGGYTF. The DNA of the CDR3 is TGTGCCAGCAGCTTACGGGCAGTGGGTGGCTACACCTTC. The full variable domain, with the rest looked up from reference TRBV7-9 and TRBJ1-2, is DTGVSQNPRHKITKRGQNVTFRCDPISEHNRLYWYRQTLGQGPEFLTYFQNEAQLEKSRLLSDRFSAERPKGSFSTLEIQRTEQGDSAMYLCASSLRAVGGYTFGSGTRLTVV.

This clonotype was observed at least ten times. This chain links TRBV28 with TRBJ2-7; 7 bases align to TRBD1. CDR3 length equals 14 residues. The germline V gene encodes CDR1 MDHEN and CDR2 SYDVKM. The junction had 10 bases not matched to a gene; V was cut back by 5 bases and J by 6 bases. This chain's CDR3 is CASSLQDRSGEQYF. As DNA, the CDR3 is TGTGCCAGCAGTCTACAGGACAGGAGTGGCGAGCAGTACTTC.

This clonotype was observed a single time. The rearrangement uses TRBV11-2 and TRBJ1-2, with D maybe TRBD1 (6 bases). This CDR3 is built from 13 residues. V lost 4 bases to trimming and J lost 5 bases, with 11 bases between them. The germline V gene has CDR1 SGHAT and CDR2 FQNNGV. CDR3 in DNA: TGTGCCAGCAGCTCTCACAGGGATTATGGCTACACCTTC. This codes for CASSSHRDYGYTF.

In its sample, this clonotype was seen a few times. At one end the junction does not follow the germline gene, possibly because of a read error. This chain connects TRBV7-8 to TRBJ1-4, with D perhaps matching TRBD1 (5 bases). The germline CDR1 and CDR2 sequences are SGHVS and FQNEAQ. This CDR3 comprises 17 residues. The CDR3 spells CASSLGLTGERAEELFF. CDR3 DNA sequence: TGTGCCAGCAGCTTAGGTCTTACAGGAGAACGAGCTGAAGAACTGTTTTTT.

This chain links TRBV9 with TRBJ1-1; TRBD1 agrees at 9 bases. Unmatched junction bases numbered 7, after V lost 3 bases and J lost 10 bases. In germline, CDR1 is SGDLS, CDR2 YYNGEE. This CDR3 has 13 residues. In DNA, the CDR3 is TGTGCCAGCAGCGACGGGACAGGGATACCAGCTTTCTTT. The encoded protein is CASSDGTGIPAFF.

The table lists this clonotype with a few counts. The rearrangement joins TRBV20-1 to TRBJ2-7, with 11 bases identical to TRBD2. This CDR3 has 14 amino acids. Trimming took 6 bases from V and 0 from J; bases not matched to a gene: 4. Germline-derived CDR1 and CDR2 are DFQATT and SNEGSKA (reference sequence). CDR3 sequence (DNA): TGCAGTGCAGTGGGACTAGCGGACTCCTACGAGCAGTACTTC. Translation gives CSAVGLADSYEQYF.

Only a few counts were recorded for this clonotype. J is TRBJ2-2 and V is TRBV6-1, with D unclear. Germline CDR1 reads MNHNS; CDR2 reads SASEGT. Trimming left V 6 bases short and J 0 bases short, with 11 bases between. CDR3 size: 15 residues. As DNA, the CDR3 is TGTGCCAGCAGCCCATTCACATCGAACACCGGGGAGCTGTTTTTT. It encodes CASSPFTSNTGELFF.

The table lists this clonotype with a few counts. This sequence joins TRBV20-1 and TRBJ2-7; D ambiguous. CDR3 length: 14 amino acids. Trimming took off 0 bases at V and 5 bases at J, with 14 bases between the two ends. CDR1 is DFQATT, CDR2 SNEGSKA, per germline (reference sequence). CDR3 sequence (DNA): TGCAGTGCTAGAGATAGACTTGGCACCAACGAGCAGTACTTC. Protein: CSARDRLGTNEQYF.

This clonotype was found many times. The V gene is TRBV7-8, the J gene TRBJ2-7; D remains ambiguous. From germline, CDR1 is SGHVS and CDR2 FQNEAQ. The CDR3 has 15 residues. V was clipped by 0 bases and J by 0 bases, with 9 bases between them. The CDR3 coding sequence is TGTGCCAGCAGCTTAGCGCTTGGGAACTCCTACGAGCAGTACTTC. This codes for CASSLALGNSYEQYF.

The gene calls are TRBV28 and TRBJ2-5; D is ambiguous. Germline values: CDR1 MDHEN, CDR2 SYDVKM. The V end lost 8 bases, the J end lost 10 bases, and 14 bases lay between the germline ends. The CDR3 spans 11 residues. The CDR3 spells CASQSLTFQYF. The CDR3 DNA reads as TGTGCCAGCCAGTCCTTAACCTTCCAGTACTTC.

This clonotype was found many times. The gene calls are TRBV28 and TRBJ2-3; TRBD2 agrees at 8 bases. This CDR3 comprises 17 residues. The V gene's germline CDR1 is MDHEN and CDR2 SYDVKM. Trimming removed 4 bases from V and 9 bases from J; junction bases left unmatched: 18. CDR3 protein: CASSSPRAGGPPGTQYF. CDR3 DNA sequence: TGTGCCAGCAGTTCCCCCCGCGCGGGAGGCCCTCCGGGAACGCAGTATTTT.

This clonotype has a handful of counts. CDR3 bases: TGTGCCACCAGTGATGGACTCACGGGTACGCAGTATTTT. Translated: CATSDGLTGTQYF. V gene TRBV24-1 combines with J gene TRBJ2-3; D perhaps matches TRBD2 (5 bases). This CDR3 has 13 residues. CDR1 and CDR2 (germline): KGHDR, SFDVKD. V lost 3 bases, J lost 8 bases, and 11 bases lay in between.

The DNA for the CDR3 is TGCAGTGCTAGGTCCCGAGACAGGGTGATCGCCAAAAACATTCAGTACTTC. It specifies CSARSRDRVIAKNIQYF. The chain recombines TRBV20-1 with TRBJ2-4; TRBD1 matches at 7 bases. Trimming removed 3 bases from V and 1 base from J; junction bases left unmatched: 12. CDR1 is DFQATT and CDR2 is SNEGSKA in the germline V gene (reference sequence). CDR3 length: 17 amino acids.

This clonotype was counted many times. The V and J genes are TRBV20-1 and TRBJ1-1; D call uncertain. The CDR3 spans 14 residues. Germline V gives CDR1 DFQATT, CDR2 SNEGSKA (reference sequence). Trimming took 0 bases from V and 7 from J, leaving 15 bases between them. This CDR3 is CSARDETHRREAFF. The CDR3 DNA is TGCAGTGCTAGAGATGAAACTCACAGACGTGAAGCTTTCTTT.